A single sample gave rise to the 24 T cell receptor beta chains below, sequenced in a study of control samples from healthy donors and cancer patients. Method: immunoSEQ multiplex PCR; TCRdb's copy keeps in-frame clones and lacks some. The sample has roughly 98,000 clones; 90% to 95% are singletons. The sample taken for sequencing was blood. The receptors here all came from a man aged 18 to 29 in good health.

The chain is built from TRBV5-1 and TRBJ2-6; 8 bases align to TRBD1. Trimming at V came to 2 bases and at J to 2 bases, leaving 3 bases not matched to a gene. Germline values: CDR1 SGHRS, CDR2 YFSETQ. CDR3 length: 16 residues. The CDR3 coding sequence is TGCGCCAGCAGCTTTGCAGGGGGCACTGGGGCCAACGTCCTGACTTTC. This codes for CASSFAGGTGANVLTF. The full variable domain, rest sourced from reference TRBV5-1 and TRBJ2-6, is KAGVTQTPRYLIKTRGQQVTLSCSPISGHRSVSWYQQTPGQGLQFLFEYFSETQRNKGNFPGRFSGRQFSNSRSEMNVSTLELGDSALYLCASSFAGGTGANVLTFGAGSRLTVL.

This clone showed up just once. The genes are TRBV2 and TRBJ2-6; no firm D call. This CDR3 has 17 amino acids. Looked up from germline, CDR1 is SNHLY and CDR2 is FYNNEI. The germline V and J ends were trimmed by 4 bases and 1 base, with 14 bases remaining between them. The CDR3 DNA sequence: TGTGCCAGCAGTGTCCAGTGGAGCCCTTCTGGGGCCAACGTCCTGACTTTC. It translates to CASSVQWSPSGANVLTF.

This chain connects TRBV30 to TRBJ1-4; D not certain. Trimming left V 4 bases short and J 3 bases short, with 9 bases between. Germline values: CDR1 GTSNPN, CDR2 SVGIG (reference sequence). The CDR3 contains 13 residues. CDR3: CAWNYRANEKLFF. CDR3 DNA sequence: TGTGCCTGGAACTACCGGGCTAATGAAAAACTGTTTTTT.

V usage is TRBV25-1 and J usage is TRBJ1-6; D is unresolved. CDR3 length: 12 amino acids. Germline V gene data show CDR1 as MGHDK and CDR2 as SYGVNS. V lost 5 bases and J lost 5, with 4 bases in between. As DNA, the CDR3 is TGTGCCAGCAGTACCCATAATTCACCCCTCCACTTT. As protein: CASSTHNSPLHF. Filled out from reference TRBV25-1 and TRBJ1-6, the complete variable domain reads EADIYQTPRYLVIGTGKKITLECSQTMGHDKMYWYQQDPGMELHLIHYSYGVNSTEKGDLSSESTVSRIRTEHFPLTLESARPSHTSQYLCASSTHNSPLHFGNGTRLTVT.

The chain uses TRBV7-2 and TRBJ1-1, with TRBD1 matching 7 bases. This CDR3 has 14 amino acids. Germline values: CDR1 SGHTA, CDR2 FQGNSA. J gave up 1 base and V 5 bases, and 4 bases lay outside the gene matches. CDR3 residues: CASSPQGGNTEAFF. CDR3 bases: TGTGCCAGCAGCCCCCAGGGGGGGAACACTGAAGCTTTCTTT.

V usage is TRBV7-2 and J usage is TRBJ2-7, with D maybe TRBD1 (6 bases). Germline CDR1 SGHTA, CDR2 FQGNSA. This CDR3 has 14 amino acids. V gave up 5 bases and J gave up 1 base, with 12 bases separating them. CDR3 DNA sequence: TGTGCCAGCAGCGTCTTGGGACATTCCTACGAGCAGTACTTC. Translating it yields CASSVLGHSYEQYF.

V usage is TRBV5-5 and J usage is TRBJ1-4, with D unresolved. V was cut by 5 bases and J by 8 bases, with 16 bases left in between. Germline V CDR1 and CDR2: SGHKS, YYEKEE (reference sequence). The CDR3 contains 14 residues. This CDR3 reads CASSTRREGEKLFF. The CDR3 coding sequence is TGTGCCAGCAGTACGCGCCGTGAAGGGGAAAAACTGTTTTTT.

The chain employs TRBV18 and TRBJ2-3, with unresolved D. Trimming took off 3 bases at V and 5 bases at J, with 3 bases between the two ends. Per germline, CDR1 KGHSH and CDR2 LQKENI. This CDR3 contains 11 residues. CDR3 protein: CASSPGDTQYF. The CDR3 DNA follows: TGTGCCAGCTCACCGGGAGATACGCAGTATTTT. Filled out from reference TRBV18 and TRBJ2-3, the complete variable domain reads NAGVMQNPRHLVRRRGQEARLRCSPMKGHSHVYWYRQLPEEGLKFMVYLQKENIIDESGMPKERFSAEFPKEGPSILRIQQVVRGDSAAYFCASSPGDTQYFGPGTRLTVL.

This sequence joins TRBV5-1 and TRBJ2-3, with 9 bases aligning to TRBD2. Germline CDR1 reads SGHRS; CDR2 reads YFSETQ. The CDR3 is 16 amino acids. Trimming removed 0 bases from V and 4 bases from J; junction bases left unmatched: 6. The CDR3 coding sequence is TGCGCCAGCAGCTTGGGGAGACTAGCGGACTCAGATACGCAGTATTTT. This gives the protein CASSLGRLADSDTQYF.

This chain joins TRBV14 and TRBJ2-1, with D maybe TRBD1 (7 bases). There are 16 residues in the CDR3. V dropped 2 bases and J dropped 7 bases, with 18 bases sitting between them. Germline V gene sequence: CDR1 SGHDN, CDR2 FVKESK. CDR3 sequence (DNA): TGTGCCAGCAGCCAAAGTGGGACAGCCGCGGGGAATGAGCAGTTCTTC. Translating it yields CASSQSGTAAGNEQFF.

The V call is TRBV10-1, the J call TRBJ1-5, with 10 bases identical to TRBD1. Germline V gene lookup returns CDR1 WNHNN and CDR2 SYGVQD (reference sequence). This CDR3 comprises 20 residues. Germline trimming cut 4 bases from V and 2 bases from J; bases unmatched to any gene: 17. CDR3 sequence (DNA): TGCGCCAGCAGTGTAAATCCGGGACAGGGGCCCGAGGAGGGCAATCAGCCCCAGCATTTT. It specifies CASSVNPGQGPEEGNQPQHF.

The DNA of the CDR3 is TGTGCCAGTAGTATCACCTGGGCGGGGGGGCAGCCCCAGCATTTT. Protein sequence: CASSITWAGGQPQHF. The chain links TRBV19 to TRBJ1-5; TRBD1 might be the D (5 bases). Germline CDR1 LNHDA, CDR2 SQIVND (reference sequence). The germline V and J ends were trimmed by 3 bases and 7 bases, with 16 bases remaining between them. This CDR3 has 15 residues.

This sequence joins TRBV11-2 and TRBJ2-1; the D is unclear. Germline CDR1 is SGHAT and CDR2 is FQNNGV. This CDR3 is 14 amino acids long. V shed 4 bases and J shed 1 base, with 8 bases lying between them. Written as DNA, the CDR3 is TGTGCCAGCAGCTCCTTGAGGTCCTACAATGAGCAGTTCTTC. Its translation: CASSSLRSYNEQFF.

The chain has TRBV27 and TRBJ1-1, with 7 bases lining up with TRBD1. In germline, CDR1 is MNHEY, CDR2 SMNVEV (reference sequence). The CDR3 loop spans 15 amino acids. Trimming cost V 4 bases and J 5 bases; bases outside gene matches: 10. The chain's CDR3 is CASSSSGTAHTEAFF. For the CDR3, the DNA is TGTGCCAGCAGTTCCTCCGGGACAGCGCATACTGAAGCTTTCTTT.

This sequence joins TRBV27 and TRBJ1-2, with D maybe TRBD1 (5 bases). Germline V CDR1 and CDR2: MNHEY, SMNVEV (reference sequence). The CDR3 contains 16 residues. V was shortened by 3 bases and J by 4 bases, with 18 bases between the two germline ends. CDR3 in DNA: TGTGCCAGCAGTTTTTTAGTTGGGGGAACCAGCTATGGCTACACCTTC. Its protein is CASSFLVGGTSYGYTF.

The chain has TRBV27 and TRBJ1-1; D perhaps matches TRBD1 (6 bases). Trimming pared 5 bases from V and 0 bases from J, leaving 10 bases between. The V gene's germline CDR1 is MNHEY and CDR2 SMNVEV (reference sequence). The CDR3 has 14 residues. CDR3 loop: CASSRTDLNTEAFF. CDR3 coding DNA: TGTGCCAGCAGTAGGACAGATTTGAACACTGAAGCTTTCTTT.

The chain uses TRBV12-3 or TRBV12-4 and TRBJ1-1, with no clear D. Trimming pared 3 bases from V and 1 base from J, leaving 6 bases between. There are 13 residues in the CDR3. CDR3 nucleotide sequence: TGTGCCAGCAGTTTGCGAGGGAACACTGAAGCTTTCTTT. It is translated as CASSLRGNTEAFF.

V is TRBV6-6 and J is TRBJ1-6; D is perhaps TRBD1 (6 bases). The CDR3 has 14 residues. V gave up 2 bases and J gave up 10 bases, with 12 bases separating them. Germline lookup yields CDR1 MNHNY and CDR2 SVGAGI (reference sequence). CDR3 residues: CASSYAGVSSPLHF. CDR3 nucleotide sequence: TGTGCCAGCAGTTACGCAGGGGTTTCCTCACCCCTCCACTTT.

The chain employs TRBV7-9 and TRBJ1-1; D possibly corresponds to TRBD1 (5 bases). Trimming shortened V by 5 bases and J by 11 bases, and 24 bases separated the two germline ends. The CDR3 covers 15 residues. CDR1 and CDR2 (germline): SEHNR, FQNEAQ (reference sequence). The CDR3 DNA sequence: TGTGCCAGCAGCCACTCCACCCAAGGGGTCTTCGGGGCTTTCTTT. It yields the protein CASSHSTQGVFGAFF. The full variable domain, with the rest looked up from reference TRBV7-9 and TRBJ1-1, is DTGVSQNPRHKITKRGQNVTFRCDPISEHNRLYWYRQTLGQGPEFLTYFQNEAQLEKSRLLSDRFSAERPKGSFSTLEIQRTEQGDSAMYLCASSHSTQGVFGAFFGQGTRLTVV.

The chain couples TRBV13 to TRBJ1-1, with D possibly matching TRBD1 (6 bases). Germline lookup yields CDR1 PRHDT and CDR2 FYEKMQ (reference sequence). V lost 6 bases, J lost 0 bases, and 11 bases lay in between. The CDR3 extends over 14 amino acids. In nucleotides, the CDR3 is TGTGCCAGCAGGGAGGGGGTAATGAACACTGAAGCTTTCTTT. It codes for CASREGVMNTEAFF.

J is TRBJ2-1 and V is TRBV11-2; TRBD2 matches 9 bases. In germline, CDR1 is SGHAT, CDR2 FQNNGV. V shed 2 bases and J 8 bases; nucleotides not matched to a gene: 4. The CDR3 is 14 amino acids. CDR3 in DNA: TGTGCCAGCAGCTTATGGACTAGCGTAGATGAGCAGTTCTTC. Protein: CASSLWTSVDEQFF.

The chain uses TRBV28 and TRBJ2-1, with D perhaps TRBD2 (6 bases). This CDR3 is 12 amino acids long. The V gene's germline CDR1 is MDHEN and CDR2 SYDVKM. Deletions cut 6 bases from V and 10 bases from J, with 13 bases between. The CDR3 here is CASRRGISEQFF. The CDR3 bases are TGTGCCAGCAGACGCGGGATCAGCGAGCAGTTCTTC.

The CDR3 nucleotides are TGCAGTGCTAGTCCGCAGGGGGGTGGCACTGAAGCTTTCTTT. Protein: CSASPQGGGTEAFF. The chain couples TRBV20-1 to TRBJ1-1; 7 bases align to TRBD1. The CDR3 has 14 residues. The V segment lost 3 bases and the J segment 4 bases; nucleotides outside the gene matches: 8. Per germline, CDR1 DFQATT and CDR2 SNEGSKA (reference sequence).

The J gene is TRBJ1-6, the V gene TRBV6-6, with D possibly matching TRBD1 (6 bases). The CDR3 loop spans 18 amino acids. Trimming left V 5 bases short and J 0 bases short, with 17 bases between. Germline loops: CDR1 MNHNY, CDR2 SVGAGI (reference sequence). The CDR3 nucleotides read TGTGCCAGCAGTCCGACAGGCACGCTAAGCTCCTATAATTCACCCCTCCACTTT. As protein: CASSPTGTLSSYNSPLHF.